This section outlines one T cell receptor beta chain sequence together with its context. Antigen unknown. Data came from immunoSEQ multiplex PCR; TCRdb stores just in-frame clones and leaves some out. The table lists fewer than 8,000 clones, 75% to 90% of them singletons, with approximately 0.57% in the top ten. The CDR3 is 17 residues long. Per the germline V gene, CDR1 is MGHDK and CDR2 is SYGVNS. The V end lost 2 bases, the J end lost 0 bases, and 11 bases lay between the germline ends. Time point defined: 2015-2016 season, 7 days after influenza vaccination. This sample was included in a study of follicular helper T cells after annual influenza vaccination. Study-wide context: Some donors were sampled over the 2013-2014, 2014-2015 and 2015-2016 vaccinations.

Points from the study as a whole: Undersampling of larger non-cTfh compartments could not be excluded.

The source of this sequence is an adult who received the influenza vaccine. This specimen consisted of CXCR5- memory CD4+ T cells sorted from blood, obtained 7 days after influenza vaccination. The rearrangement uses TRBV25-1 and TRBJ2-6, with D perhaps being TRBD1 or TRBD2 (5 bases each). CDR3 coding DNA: TGTGCCAGCAGTGAAATTATGGGGACCTCTGGGGCCAACGTCCTGACTTTC. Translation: CASSEIMGTSGANVLTF.